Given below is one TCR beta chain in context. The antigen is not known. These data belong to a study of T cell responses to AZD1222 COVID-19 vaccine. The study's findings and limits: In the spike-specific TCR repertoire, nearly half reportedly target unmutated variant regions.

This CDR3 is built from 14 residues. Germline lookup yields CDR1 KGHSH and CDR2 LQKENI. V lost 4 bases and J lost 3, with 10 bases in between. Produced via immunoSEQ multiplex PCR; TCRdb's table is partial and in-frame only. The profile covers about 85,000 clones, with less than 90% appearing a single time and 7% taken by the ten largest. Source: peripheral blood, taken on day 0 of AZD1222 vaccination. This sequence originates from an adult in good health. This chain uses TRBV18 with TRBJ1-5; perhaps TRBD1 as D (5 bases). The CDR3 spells CASSLSGNNQPQHF. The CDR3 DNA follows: TGTGCCAGCTCACTCTCAGGGAACAATCAGCCCCAGCATTTT.